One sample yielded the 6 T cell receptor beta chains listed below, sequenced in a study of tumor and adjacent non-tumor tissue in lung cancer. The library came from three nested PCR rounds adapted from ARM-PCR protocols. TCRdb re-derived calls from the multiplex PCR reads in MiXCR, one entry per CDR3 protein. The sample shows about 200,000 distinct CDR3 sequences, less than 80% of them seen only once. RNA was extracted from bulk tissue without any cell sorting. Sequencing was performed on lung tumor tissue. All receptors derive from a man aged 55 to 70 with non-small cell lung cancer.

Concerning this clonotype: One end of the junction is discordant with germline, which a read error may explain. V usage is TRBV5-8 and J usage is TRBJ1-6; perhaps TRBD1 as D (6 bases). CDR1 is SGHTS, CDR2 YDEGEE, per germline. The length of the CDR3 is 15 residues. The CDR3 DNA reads TGTGCCAGTAGCTTGGTTGGGGGGCTGGGGACACCCCTCCACTTT. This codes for CASSLVGGLGTPLHF.

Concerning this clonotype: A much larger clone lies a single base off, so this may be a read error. CDR3 protein: CSAQGFSCEQYF. CDR3 in DNA: TGCAGTGCTCAAGGGTTCTCCTGCGAGCAGTACTTC. The rearrangement joins TRBV20-1 to TRBJ2-7, with D unclear. Germline CDR1 is DFQATT and CDR2 is SNEGSKA (reference sequence). The CDR3 loop spans 12 amino acids.

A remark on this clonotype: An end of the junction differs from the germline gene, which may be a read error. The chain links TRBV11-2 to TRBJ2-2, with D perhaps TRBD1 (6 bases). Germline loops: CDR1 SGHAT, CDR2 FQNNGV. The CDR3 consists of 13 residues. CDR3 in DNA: TGTGCCAGCAGCTTAGAAGCAAACAGGGAACTGTTTTTT. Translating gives CASSLEANRELFF.

The CDR3 here is CSARGYSGEDYEQYF. The CDR3 DNA reads as TGCAGTGCTAGAGGTTATAGCGGAGAGGACTACGAGCAGTACTTC. V is TRBV20-1 and J is TRBJ2-7; D is possibly TRBD2 (6 bases). V lost 1 base and J lost 3, with 16 bases in between. CDR1 and CDR2 (germline): DFQATT, SNEGSKA (reference sequence). This CDR3 spans 15 amino acids.

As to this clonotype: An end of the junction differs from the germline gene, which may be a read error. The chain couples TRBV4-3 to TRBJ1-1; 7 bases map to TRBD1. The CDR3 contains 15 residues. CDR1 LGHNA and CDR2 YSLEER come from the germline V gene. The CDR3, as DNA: TGTGCCAGCAGCCAAGAGGGAGGACAGGTCACTGAAGCTTTCTTT. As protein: CASSQEGGQVTEAFF.

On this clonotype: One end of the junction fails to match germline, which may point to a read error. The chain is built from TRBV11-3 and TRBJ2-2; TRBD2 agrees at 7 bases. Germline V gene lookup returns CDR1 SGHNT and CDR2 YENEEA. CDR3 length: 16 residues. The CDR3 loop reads CASSLTSASGTGELLF. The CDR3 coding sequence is TGTGCCAGCAGCCTCACTAGCGCGAGTGGCACCGGGGAGCTGCTTTTT.